The 7 T cell receptor beta chains below come from one sample, sequenced in a study of shared clonotypes between healthy human individuals. Naive CD8 cells were CD45RO-negative, positively selected for CCR7, excluding terminally differentiated effector memory CD45RA+ cells. TCRdb keeps only in-frame clones here, not all; method: immunoSEQ multiplex PCR. The sample lists roughly 570,000 clones, about 98% occurring once. Sequenced material: naive CD8+ T cells sorted from blood. These TCRs come from a man aged 25 to 40 in good health.

V is TRBV7-9 and J is TRBJ1-2; D possibly corresponds to TRBD1 (5 bases). This CDR3 has 14 amino acids. The ends were cut back, 4 bases at V and 6 bases at J, with 15 bases in the middle. Looked up from germline, CDR1 is SEHNR and CDR2 is FQNEAQ (reference sequence). The CDR3 sequence is CASSSTGFADGYTF. The DNA of the CDR3 is TGTGCCAGCAGCTCTACAGGATTTGCAGATGGCTACACCTTC.

The chain links TRBV11-2 to TRBJ2-1; 10 bases are shared with TRBD2. Germline loops: CDR1 SGHAT, CDR2 FQNNGV. The CDR3 spans 15 residues. V was pared by 8 bases and J by 4 bases, with 8 bases of the junction left unmatched. The CDR3 loop reads CASEREGYYYNEQFF. The DNA of the CDR3 is TGTGCCAGCGAGCGGGAGGGATACTATTACAATGAGCAGTTCTTC.

The rearrangement uses TRBV7-6 and TRBJ2-7; a weak D match, TRBD2 (5 bases). V dropped 5 bases and J dropped 5 bases, with 16 bases sitting between them. This CDR3 contains 14 residues. Germline V gives CDR1 SGHVS, CDR2 FNYEAQ. CDR3 DNA sequence: TGTGCCAGCAGCCTCGTCGAGGGTATCCACGAGCAGTACTTC. Its translation: CASSLVEGIHEQYF.

This sequence joins TRBV10-3 and TRBJ1-3; 9 nucleotides match TRBD1. This CDR3 is built from 14 residues. Trimming cost V 6 bases and J 4 bases; bases outside gene matches: 4. CDR1 is ENHRY, CDR2 SYGVKD, per germline. The CDR3 DNA follows: TGTGCCATCAGCCGGACAGGGGAGGGAAACACCATATATTTT. Amino acids: CAISRTGEGNTIYF.

The sample holds a few counts of this clone. This chain links TRBV4-1 with TRBJ2-5; possibly TRBD2 for D (6 bases). From germline, CDR1 is MGHRA and CDR2 YSYEKL. CDR3 size: 15 residues. V was cut by 4 bases and J by 2 bases, with 14 bases left in between. The CDR3 coding sequence is TGCGCCAGCAGCCCGGAGGGTCGGGATCAAGAGACCCAGTACTTC. Translation gives CASSPEGRDQETQYF.

The chain links TRBV9 to TRBJ1-1; D may be TRBD1 (6 bases). Trimming took off 4 bases at V and 1 base at J, with 14 bases between the two ends. CDR1 and CDR2 from the germline V gene are SGDLS and YYNGEE. The CDR3 loop spans 15 amino acids. CDR3 DNA sequence: TGTGCCAGCAGCCCCCACAGGGTTACGAACACTGAAGCTTTCTTT. Translated: CASSPHRVTNTEAFF.

V and J are TRBV7-9 and TRBJ1-1; D remains unclear. The CDR3 consists of 12 residues. From germline, CDR1 is SEHNR and CDR2 FQNEAQ (reference sequence). V was clipped by 4 bases and J by 0 bases, with 3 bases between them. Here the CDR3 reads CASSSVNTEAFF. CDR3 coding DNA: TGTGCCAGCAGCTCAGTGAACACTGAAGCTTTCTTT.